This TCR beta chain is drawn from a study of OX40 agonist ivuxolimab in advanced cancers. Looking at the study overall: Dosing consisted of intravenous ivuxolimab at 0.01 to 10 mg/kg every 2 weeks.

The V end lost 2 bases, the J end lost 10 bases, and 24 bases lay between the germline ends. Germline CDR1 and CDR2: SQVTM and ANQGSEA. The CDR3 runs to 16 residues. Study outcomes and limitations: With doses of 0.1 to 3.0 mg/kg, CD4+ and CD8+ blood T cells had undergone clonal expansion by week 6.

Patients with a history of autoimmune disease or on systemic immunosuppression were excluded. Concerning this clone: Its antigen is as yet unknown.

This table comes from immunoSEQ multiplex PCR, and its TCRdb copy is limited to in-frame clones, with some not included. The table includes 35,000 to 55,000 clones, approximately 88% detected once. This clonotype was obtained from an adult with an advanced solid tumor such as melanoma, head and neck, liver or kidney cancer. This sequence joins TRBV29-1 and TRBJ2-1; possible D gene TRBD2, 5 bases. The sequenced sample was CD4+ or CD8+ T cells sorted from blood, obtained in a trial of the OX40 agonist ivuxolimab. The DNA of the CDR3 is TGCAGCGTTGAATCCCCGAGGGTTAGTAGCGCAAACGAGCAGTTCTTC. Encoded protein: CSVESPRVSSANEQFF.